A selection of T cell receptor beta chains follows, all from one sample in a study of cytotoxic CD8 clonotypes in ibrutinib-treated CLL. Measured with immunoSEQ multiplex PCR; TCRdb has only the in-frame clones, and not every one. The sample has 150,000 or so clones; about 80% are singletons. The specimen was PBMCs, collected after 24 months of ibrutinib treatment. These receptors were obtained from a human donor with chronic lymphocytic leukemia. The CDR3 runs from the conserved cysteine through the conserved F or W. D genes are given only for firm matches. Rows give clone size only sometimes, using once, few, many, or a class for an expanded clone.

size: .; D: .; V: TRBV9; J: TRBJ2-7; DNA: TGTGCCAGCAGCGCCGACCATATGGGCAGGTTCTACGAGCAGTACTTC; CDR3: CASSADHMGRFYEQYF
size: .; D: .; V: TRBV11-2; J: TRBJ1-1; DNA: TGTGCCAGCAGCTTAGGAGTGAACACTGAAGCTTTCTTT; CDR3: CASSLGVNTEAFF
size: .; D: TRBD1; V: TRBV2; J: TRBJ2-2; DNA: TGTGCCAGCAGTTTCGGACAGGGGGGGACCGGGGAGCTGTTTTTT; CDR3: CASSFGQGGTGELFF
size: once; D: .; V: TRBV5-4; J: TRBJ2-4; DNA: TGTGCCAGCAGCATTCAAGCCAAAAACATTCAGTACTTC; CDR3: CASSIQAKNIQYF
size: once; D: .; V: TRBV12-2; J: TRBJ1-4; DNA: TGTGCAAGTCGCCGGGGAGGGATTAGTGAAAAACTGTTTTTT; CDR3: CASRRGGISEKLFF
size: once; D: TRBD1; V: TRBV7-2; J: TRBJ1-5; DNA: TGTGCCAGCAGCTCCTTACAGGGGAGCAATCAGCCCCAGCATTTT; CDR3: CASSSLQGSNQPQHF
size: .; D: .; V: TRBV27; J: TRBJ1-5; DNA: TGTGCCAGCAGTTTTGGGGGCGGGGGCAATCAGCCCCAGCATTTT; CDR3: CASSFGGGGNQPQHF
size: .; D: .; V: TRBV2; J: TRBJ1-1; DNA: TGTGCCAGCAGTGAAGCCGGACACTTGAACACTGAAGCTTTCTTT; CDR3: CASSEAGHLNTEAFF
size: .; D: .; V: TRBV16; J: TRBJ1-4; DNA: TGTGCCAGCAGCCAATCTACCCAAGCGAGTGAAAAACTGTTTTTT; CDR3: CASSQSTQASEKLFF
size: .; D: TRBD2; V: TRBV10-2; J: TRBJ2-1; DNA: TGCGCCAGCAGTGAGTATGGAGCGGGAGCGCTCAATGAGCAGTTCTTC; CDR3: CASSEYGAGALNEQFF
size: .; D: .; V: TRBV7-2; J: TRBJ2-7; DNA: TGTGCCAGCAGCCCCCTCGGGGCGCTTTCCTACGAGCAGTACTTC; CDR3: CASSPLGALSYEQYF
size: .; D: TRBD1; V: TRBV7-3; J: TRBJ1-3; DNA: TGTGCCAGCAGCCAGCAGGGACAGGTCTCTGGAAACACCATATATTTT; CDR3: CASSQQGQVSGNTIYF
size: .; D: TRBD1; V: TRBV4-1; J: TRBJ1-2; DNA: TGCGCCAGCAGCCAAGATCTTATAGGGGGCGGCAAGGGCTACACCTTC; CDR3: CASSQDLIGGGKGYTF
size: .; D: .; V: TRBV18; J: TRBJ1-1; DNA: TGTGCCAGCTCGGAGGGTCGGTACACTGAAGCTTTCTTT; CDR3: CASSEGRYTEAFF
size: once; D: .; V: TRBV5-6; J: TRBJ2-7; DNA: TGTGCCAGCAGCTTGGGATCTGCGGGCATGACCTACGAGCAGTACTTC; CDR3: CASSLGSAGMTYEQYF
size: few; D: TRBD1; V: TRBV7-6; J: TRBJ1-1; DNA: TGTGCCAGCAGCTGGGGACAGGGACTCACTGAAGCTTTCTTT; CDR3: CASSWGQGLTEAFF
size: .; D: .; V: TRBV27; J: TRBJ1-5; DNA: TGTGCCAGCAGTTGGGCAGGGAAAAACAATCAGCCCCAGCATTTT; CDR3: CASSWAGKNNQPQHF
size: .; D: .; V: TRBV27; J: TRBJ2-7; DNA: TGTGCCAGCAGTTTAAAGGGATCCTACGAGCAGTACTTC; CDR3: CASSLKGSYEQYF
size: .; D: TRBD2; V: TRBV5-1; J: TRBJ2-1; DNA: TGCGCCAGCAGCGTGGGACAGCGACTAGCGGGACTATCCTCGGGGGAAAAGTTCTTC; CDR3: CASSVGQRLAGLSSGEKFF
size: .; D: TRBD1; V: TRBV27; J: TRBJ2-7; DNA: TGTGCCAGCAGTACCAATGGACAGGGCTACGAGCAGTACTTC; CDR3: CASSTNGQGYEQYF
size: few; D: TRBD1; V: TRBV28; J: TRBJ1-1; DNA: TGTGCCAGCAGCTCCCCCAGGGACAGGGGGCCTGAAGCTTTCTTT; CDR3: CASSSPRDRGPEAFF
size: many; D: TRBD1; V: TRBV19; J: TRBJ1-1; DNA: TGTGCCAGTAGTATCAACAGGGGGGGAAACACTGAAGCTTTCTTT; CDR3: CASSINRGGNTEAFF
size: once; D: TRBD1; V: TRBV28; J: TRBJ2-7; DNA: TGTGCCACCAGACAGGGTATAGAGCAGTACTTC; CDR3: CATRQGIEQYF
size: .; D: .; V: TRBV25-1; J: TRBJ1-1; DNA: TGTGTGTCACAGGGATTTATGAACACTGAAGCTTTCTTT; CDR3: CVSQGFMNTEAFF
size: .; D: .; V: TRBV7-6; J: TRBJ1-4; DNA: TGTGCCAGCAGCTTAGGGACCGGAACTAATGAAAAACTGTTTTTT; CDR3: CASSLGTGTNEKLFF
size: .; D: .; V: TRBV2; J: TRBJ1-2; DNA: TGTGCCAGCAGCCCGGCCCTTAACTATGGCTACACCTTC; CDR3: CASSPALNYGYTF
size: .; D: .; V: TRBV6-5; J: TRBJ2-3; DNA: TGTGCCAGCACCTCGGTACAGGGACACACAGATACGCAGTATTTT; CDR3: CASTSVQGHTDTQYF
size: .; D: .; V: TRBV28; J: TRBJ2-6; DNA: TGTGCCAGCAGTCCCAGTGTAACTAGCCAGGCCAACGTCCTGACTTTC; CDR3: CASSPSVTSQANVLTF
size: .; D: .; V: TRBV5-1; J: TRBJ1-2; DNA: TGCGCCAGCACTTTGAGCGGAGGGAAGTACTATGGCTACACCTTC; CDR3: CASTLSGGKYYGYTF
size: once; D: .; V: TRBV19; J: TRBJ1-2; DNA: TGTGCCAGTAGTATGCGCCAGAGCTATGGCTACACCTTC; CDR3: CASSMRQSYGYTF
size: .; D: TRBD1; V: TRBV10-1; J: TRBJ1-6; DNA: TGCGCCAGCAGTGCCGGGACAGGTAACCTGGTGAATTCACCCCTCCACTTT; CDR3: CASSAGTGNLVNSPLHF
size: .; D: .; V: TRBV19; J: TRBJ1-5; DNA: TGTGCCACCCACCCCGGGGGGAGCAATCAGCCCCAGCATTTT; CDR3: CATHPGGSNQPQHF
size: .; D: TRBD1; V: TRBV15; J: TRBJ1-2; DNA: TGTGCCACCAGTATTAGGACAGGGGCTAACTATGGCTACACCTTC; CDR3: CATSIRTGANYGYTF
size: .; D: .; V: TRBV7-3; J: TRBJ2-3; DNA: TGTGCCAGCAGCTTACCAGGACCCGAGGGGTATACGCAGTATTTT; CDR3: CASSLPGPEGYTQYF
size: many; D: .; V: TRBV27; J: TRBJ1-1; DNA: TGTGCCAGTGGGGGCTGGCGGGCTGAGAACACTGAAGCTTTCTTT; CDR3: CASGGWRAENTEAFF
size: .; D: .; V: TRBV20-1; J: TRBJ1-2; DNA: TGCAGTGCTACCCGGGGTCATGGCTACACCTTC; CDR3: CSATRGHGYTF
size: .; D: .; V: TRBV19; J: TRBJ1-4; DNA: TGTGCCAGTAAGAAGGGGATGGGTGAAAAACTGTTTTTT; CDR3: CASKKGMGEKLFF
size: .; D: .; V: TRBV6-4; J: TRBJ2-7; DNA: TGTGCCAGCAGTCCCGGGGCCTTCTCCTACGAGCAGTACTTC; CDR3: CASSPGAFSYEQYF
size: many; D: .; V: TRBV5-4; J: TRBJ2-7; DNA: TGTGCCAGTAACTTTCAGGGGACCTACGAGCAGTACTTC; CDR3: CASNFQGTYEQYF
size: .; D: .; V: TRBV7-2; J: TRBJ1-5; DNA: TGTGCCAGCAGCTTAGTCACGAAGACAGTCCAGCCCCAGCATTTT; CDR3: CASSLVTKTVQPQHF
size: .; D: TRBD1; V: TRBV9; J: TRBJ1-2; DNA: TGTGCCAGCAGCGTAGCGTCTGGGACAGGGGGTGGCTACACCTTC; CDR3: CASSVASGTGGGYTF
size: .; D: .; V: TRBV7-2; J: TRBJ2-3; DNA: TGTGCCAGCAGCTCCGGGAATACGCAGTATTTT; CDR3: CASSSGNTQYF
size: .; D: .; V: TRBV18; J: TRBJ1-5; DNA: TGTGCCAGCTCACAGTCAGGCCAACAGGCCAATCAGCCCCAGCATTTT; CDR3: CASSQSGQQANQPQHF
size: .; D: TRBD2; V: TRBV19; J: TRBJ2-3; DNA: TGTGCCAGTAGCTTAGCGGGAGAAGATACGCAGTATTTT; CDR3: CASSLAGEDTQYF